This TCR beta chain was sequenced during a study of T-cell reconstitution after alpha-beta-depleted transplantation in children. Looked up from germline, CDR1 is MDHEN and CDR2 is SYDVKM. Trimming took 2 bases from V and 7 from J, leaving 9 bases between them. CDR3 length equals 12 residues. Unique molecular identifiers were incorporated when the TCRbeta library was constructed. TCRdb analysed the PCR reads with MiXCR anew, one entry per CDR3 protein. Of 610,000 or so distinct CDR3 sequences listed, roughly 30% were seen once; the top ten hold around a third. The rearrangement links TRBV28 to TRBJ2-7, with D possibly matching TRBD2 (5 bases). This receptor was obtained from a boy less than two years old with Wiskott-Aldrich syndrome, due to receive a stem cell transplant. The source was PBMCs, collected before TCRalphabeta/CD19-depleted stem cell transplant. The CDR3 loop is CASSLLQREQYF. As DNA, the CDR3 is TGTGCCAGCAGTTTACTCCAGCGGGAGCAGTACTTC.